The rows below give T cell receptor beta chains drawn from one sample of a study of radiation and T cells in renal cell carcinoma. Method: immunoSEQ multiplex PCR; TCRdb's copy keeps in-frame clones and lacks some. Of 130,000 or so clones listed, 83% are singletons. The sample here was blood, taken from a patient whose treatment included radiotherapy and nephrectomy. These receptors all come from a woman aged 45-60 years with renal cell carcinoma. Each CDR3 is given with its conserved first and last residue. D genes are given only for firm matches.

D,V,J,length,DNA,CDR3
-,TRBV5-1,TRBJ2-7,13,TGCGCCAGCAGAGATGACAGGACTGTGAGGCAGTACTTC,CASRDDRTVRQYF
-,TRBV9,TRBJ2-3,11,TGTGCCAGCAGCCGCCAGGGTACGCAGTATTTT,CASSRQGTQYF
-,TRBV7-2,TRBJ2-7,12,TGTGCCAGCAGCTTGAGCTCCTACGAGCAGTACTTC,CASSLSSYEQYF
-,TRBV2,TRBJ1-4,11,TGTGCCAGCAGTGAGTGGGAAAAACTGTTTTTT,CASSEWEKLFF
-,TRBV4-3,TRBJ2-6,13,TGCGCCAGCAGCCCAGAGCTGGCCAACGTCCTGACTTTC,CASSPELANVLTF
TRBD1,TRBV7-2,TRBJ1-2,15,TGTGCCAGCAGCGTTAAAGTGGACAGGGGGCATGGCTACACCTTC,CASSVKVDRGHGYTF
-,TRBV27,TRBJ1-6,14,TGTGCCAGCAGTTTTGGGGGGTACTATTCACCCCTCCACTTT,CASSFGGYYSPLHF
TRBD2,TRBV5-4,TRBJ2-2,18,TGTGCCAGCAGCTTGTCCCCTAGCGGGGGCCAGAACACCGGGGAGCTGTTTTTT,CASSLSPSGGQNTGELFF
-,TRBV30,TRBJ1-2,13,TGTGCCTGGAGTAAACTCTCCGACGATGGCTACACCTTC,CAWSKLSDDGYTF
-,TRBV10-3,TRBJ2-7,14,TGTGCCATCAGTGAGTCGGCTGACTCCTACGAGCAGTACTTC,CAISESADSYEQYF
-,TRBV10-3,TRBJ2-2,14,TGTGCCATCACCCCCGGGGTCTTAACCGGGGAGCTGTTTTTT,CAITPGVLTGELFF
TRBD1,TRBV5-1,TRBJ1-5,18,TGCGCCAGCAGCCCGGGAGGGACAGGGGCTGATGGCAATCAGCCCCAGCATTTT,CASSPGGTGADGNQPQHF
TRBD2,TRBV9,TRBJ2-3,17,TGTGCCAGCAGCGTAGCTCTAGCGGGGGGGCTTGGAGATACGCAGTATTTT,CASSVALAGGLGDTQYF
-,TRBV5-6,TRBJ2-7,17,TGTGCCAGCAGCTTGGGGACCGGACAGATTATCTCCTACGAGCAGTACTTC,CASSLGTGQIISYEQYF